This T cell receptor (beta chain) was recovered during a study of control samples from healthy donors and cancer patients. The ends were cut back, 3 bases at V and 3 bases at J, with 6 bases in the middle. CDR3 length: 13 amino acids. The germline gives CDR1 MNHEY, CDR2 SVGEGT. Measured with immunoSEQ multiplex PCR; TCRdb has only the in-frame clones, and not every one. The sample includes approximately 60,000 clones, roughly 85% seen only once; the top ten take roughly 6%. Specimen: blood. This rearrangement joins TRBV6-2 or TRBV6-3 to TRBJ1-5; D ambiguous. The origin of this receptor is a middle-aged man in good health. CDR3 residues: CASSYFVNQPQHF. Here the CDR3 DNA reads TGTGCCAGCAGTTATTTCGTCAATCAGCCCCAGCATTTT.